Detailed here is one TCR beta chain. Antigen specificity is unknown. The sample belongs to a study of identifying expanded T cells in peripheral blood. Study conclusions and caveats: Across healthy donors, higher total template counts meant significantly greater approximately two-week count variance. Roughly 1.1 clones differed between technical replicates, versus approximately 16 and 20 over time.

Healthy donors had no documented immune events, such as infections, while sampled. The data were produced by immunoSEQ multiplex PCR, yet TCRdb's version contains in-frame clones alone and is incomplete. In the table there are about 130,000 clones, approximately 86% of which are singletons. Germline V gives CDR1 LGHNA, CDR2 YSLEER. The CDR3 contains 13 residues. The V gene lost 1 base and the J gene lost 6 bases, with 10 bases spanning the gap. The genes are TRBV4-3 and TRBJ2-7; D uncertain. The sample comprised blood. This sequence was found in a person between 18 and 69 years old in good health. The CDR3 sequence: CASSQGNGREQYF. In nucleotides, the CDR3 is TGCGCCAGCAGCCAAGGCAACGGCCGCGAGCAGTACTTC.